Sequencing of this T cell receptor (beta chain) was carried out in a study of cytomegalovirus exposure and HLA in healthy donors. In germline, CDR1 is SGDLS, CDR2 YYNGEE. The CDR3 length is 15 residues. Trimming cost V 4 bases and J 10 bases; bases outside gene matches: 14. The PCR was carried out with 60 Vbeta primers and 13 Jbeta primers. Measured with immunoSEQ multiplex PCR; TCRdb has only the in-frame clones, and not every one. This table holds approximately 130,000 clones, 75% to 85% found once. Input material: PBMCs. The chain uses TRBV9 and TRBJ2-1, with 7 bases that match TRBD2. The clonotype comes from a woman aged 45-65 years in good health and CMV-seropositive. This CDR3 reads CASSPQGDYSPEQFF. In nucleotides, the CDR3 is TGTGCCAGCAGCCCCCAAGGGGACTACTCCCCGGAGCAGTTCTTC. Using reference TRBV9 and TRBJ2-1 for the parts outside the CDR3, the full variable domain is DSGVTQTPKHLITATGQRVTLRCSPRSGDLSVYWYQQSLDQGLQFLIQYYNGEERAKGNILERFSAQQFPDLHSELNLSSLELGDSALYFCASSPQGDYSPEQFFGPGTRLTVL.